The 14 T cell receptor beta chains below come from one sample, sequenced in a study of blood T cell repertoires in COVID-19. This table comes from immunoSEQ multiplex PCR, and its TCRdb copy is limited to in-frame clones, with some not included. The table records 250,000 to 350,000 clones, approximately 90% of them present only once. Sequenced material: PBMCs or T cells enriched from blood (not recorded which). Every receptor here comes from a woman between 18 and 29 years old who had recovered from COVID-19.

The J gene is TRBJ2-7, the V gene TRBV2, with TRBD1 matching 8 bases. Germline lookup yields CDR1 SNHLY and CDR2 FYNNEI. V was clipped by 7 bases and J by 7 bases; unmatched bases: 15. The CDR3 covers 15 residues. The CDR3 reads CASKGWTGLPGEQYF. The CDR3 DNA reads as TGTGCCAGCAAGGGCTGGACAGGGCTTCCCGGGGAGCAGTACTTC.

The genes are TRBV7-8 and TRBJ1-5; TRBD1 aligns across 11 bases. CDR3 length: 17 amino acids. In germline, CDR1 is SGHVS, CDR2 FQNEAQ. Losses at the gene ends were 0 bases for V and 7 bases for J; bases not matched to a gene: 8. The CDR3, as DNA: TGTGCCAGCAGCTTAGCGCACGGGACAGGGGGGAGACAGCCCCAGCATTTT. It translates to CASSLAHGTGGRQPQHF.

This chain links TRBV11-1 with TRBJ2-7; 8 bases fit TRBD1. CDR3 length: 14 amino acids. Germline values: CDR1 SGHAT, CDR2 FQDESV (reference sequence). J gave up 4 bases and V 5 bases, and 7 bases lay outside the gene matches. The CDR3 bases are TGTGCCAGCAGCCGGCTCAGGGGGCAGTACGAGCAGTACTTC. This sequence encodes CASSRLRGQYEQYF.

This rearrangement joins TRBV30 to TRBJ1-5; maybe TRBD1 (5 bases). The CDR3 has 13 residues. The germline V and J ends were trimmed by 0 bases and 6 bases, with 9 bases remaining between them. Germline V gives CDR1 GTSNPN, CDR2 SVGIG (reference sequence). The CDR3 protein is CAWSVRGSQPQHF. For the CDR3, the DNA is TGTGCCTGGAGTGTAAGGGGATCTCAGCCCCAGCATTTT.

The genes are TRBV5-1 and TRBJ1-6; 7 bases line up with TRBD1. J gave up 7 bases and V 4 bases, and 11 bases lay outside the gene matches. The CDR3 spans 16 residues. The V gene's germline CDR1 is SGHRS and CDR2 YFSETQ. The CDR3 reads CASSRQGGGMNSPLHF. The CDR3 nucleotides read TGCGCCAGCAGCCGACAGGGCGGCGGCATGAATTCACCCCTCCACTTT.

The chain couples TRBV28 to TRBJ1-6, with D possibly matching TRBD1 (6 bases). V shed 8 bases and J shed 0 bases, with 14 bases lying between them. There are 16 residues in the CDR3. From germline, CDR1 is MDHEN and CDR2 SYDVKM. CDR3: CASAGQTSSYNSPLHF. The DNA for the CDR3 is TGTGCCAGCGCAGGACAGACCAGCTCCTATAATTCACCCCTCCACTTT.

This chain connects TRBV29-1 to TRBJ2-1, with a possible D match to TRBD1 (6 bases). V gave up 7 bases and J gave up 9 bases, with 22 bases separating them. This CDR3 is built from 14 residues. From germline, CDR1 is SQVTM and CDR2 ANQGSEA. The CDR3, as DNA: TGCAGCGCGGCCGGGGTGGGCAGGGGATTTGAGCAGTTCTTC. Translating gives CSAAGVGRGFEQFF.

The CDR3 spells CARSLDRGLPNEKLFF. CDR3 coding DNA: TGTGCCAGAAGCTTGGATCGGGGTCTACCCAATGAAAAACTGTTTTTT. The chain recombines TRBV5-3 with TRBJ1-4; no definite D call. TRBV5-3 is labeled an ORF, and its function is uncertain. This CDR3 is 16 amino acids long. Trimming removed 0 bases from V and 5 bases from J, with 14 bases in between.

This clone was found a few times. The CDR3 DNA reads as TGTGCCAGCAGCTCTGGGACTAGCGAATTGAACACCGGGGAGCTGTTTTTT. Translation gives CASSSGTSELNTGELFF. The chain uses TRBV7-9 and TRBJ2-2, with 10 bases lining up with TRBD2. CDR1 SEHNR and CDR2 FQNEAQ come from the germline V gene (reference sequence). CDR3 size: 17 residues. The ends lost 4 bases at V and 1 base at J; junction bases unmatched: 6.

The J gene is TRBJ1-6, the V gene TRBV19; D not certain. CDR3 length: 15 amino acids. CDR1 is LNHDA and CDR2 is SQIVND in the germline V gene (reference sequence). The V and J ends lost 6 bases and 8 bases respectively, with 17 bases between them. The CDR3, as DNA: TGTGCCAGTAGCCGCTGGACTGGGTTAGATTCACCCCTCCACTTT. Translated, it gives CASSRWTGLDSPLHF.

The rearrangement joins TRBV14 to TRBJ1-2; D is possibly TRBD1 (5 bases). Trimming cost V 1 base and J 6 bases, with 18 bases left between them. The germline gives CDR1 SGHDN, CDR2 FVKESK. The CDR3 is 16 residues long. The CDR3 nucleotides are TGTGCCAGCAGCCAAGGTCGCGACACGGTGGGGCATGGCTACACCTTC. Its protein is CASSQGRDTVGHGYTF.

In nucleotides, the CDR3 is TGCGCCAGCAGCTTGGCGACTAGCGGGTACAATGAGCAGTTCTTC. Translating gives CASSLATSGYNEQFF. The chain recombines TRBV5-1 with TRBJ2-1; TRBD2 matches at 10 bases. The CDR3 spans 15 residues. Germline-derived CDR1 and CDR2 are SGHRS and YFSETQ. V lost 0 bases, J lost 4 bases, and 1 base stayed unmatched.

The chain combines TRBV11-2 with TRBJ2-1; 8 nucleotides align to TRBD1. V shed 5 bases and J 6 bases; nucleotides not matched to a gene: 9. This CDR3 is built from 15 residues. Germline lookup yields CDR1 SGHAT and CDR2 FQNNGV. In DNA form, the CDR3 reads TGTGCCAGCAGCGGGGACAGGCGAGGGAGCAATGAGCAGTTCTTC. Translated: CASSGDRRGSNEQFF.

The genes are TRBV5-1 and TRBJ2-1; TRBD2 is a possible D gene (5 bases). The CDR3 totals 15 residues. Trimming left V 1 base short and J 7 bases short, with 15 bases between. The germline CDR1 and CDR2 sequences are SGHRS and YFSETQ. The CDR3 loop is CASSLRENQWNEQFF. For the CDR3, the DNA is TGCGCCAGCAGCTTGAGGGAGAATCAATGGAATGAGCAGTTCTTC.